This TCR beta chain is drawn from a study of blood T cell repertoires in COVID-19. J was trimmed by 7 bases and V by 0 bases; bases with no gene match: 8. CDR1 and CDR2 (germline): LGHNA, YSLEER. CDR3 size: 17 residues. Sequencing was performed with immunoSEQ multiplex PCR; in TCRdb, only in-frame clones are kept and a portion is missing. The data contain around 86,000 clones, nearly 85% of them seen just once; the ten biggest clones take up 25% to 35%. This chain connects TRBV4-3 to TRBJ2-4; 11 bases line up with TRBD2. The sequence was collected from a woman of 80 years or more with acute or convalescent COVID-19. The sample taken for sequencing was peripheral blood. The CDR3 reads CASSQDTTSGVRNIQYF. CDR3 nucleotide sequence: TGCGCCAGCAGCCAAGACACGACTAGCGGGGTGAGGAACATTCAGTACTTC.